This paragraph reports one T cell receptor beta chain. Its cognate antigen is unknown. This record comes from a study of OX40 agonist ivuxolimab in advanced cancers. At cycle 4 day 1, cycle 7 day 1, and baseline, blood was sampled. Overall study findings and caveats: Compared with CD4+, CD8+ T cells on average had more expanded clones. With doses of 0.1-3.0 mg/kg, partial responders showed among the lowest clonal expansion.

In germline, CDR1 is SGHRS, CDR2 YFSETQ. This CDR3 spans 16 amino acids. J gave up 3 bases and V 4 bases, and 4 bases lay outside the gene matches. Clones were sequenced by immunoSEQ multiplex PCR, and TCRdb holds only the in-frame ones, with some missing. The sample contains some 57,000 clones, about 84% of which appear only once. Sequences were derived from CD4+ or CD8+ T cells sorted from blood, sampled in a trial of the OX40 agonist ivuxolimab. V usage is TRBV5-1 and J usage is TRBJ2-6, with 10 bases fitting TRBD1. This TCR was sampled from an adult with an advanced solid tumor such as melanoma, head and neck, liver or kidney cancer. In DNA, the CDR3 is TGCGCCAGCAGCCCGGGACAGGGGTTTGGGGCCAACGTCCTGACTTTC. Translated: CASSPGQGFGANVLTF.